This T cell receptor (beta chain) was profiled in a study of T cells in Graves' hyperthyroidism and ophthalmopathy. General study findings and limits: The model foresaw ophthalmopathy a median around 6 months prior to onset.

Looked up from germline, CDR1 is MNHEY and CDR2 is SVGEGT. This CDR3 region has 16 residues. With V trimmed by 3 bases and J by 4 bases, 4 bases remained unmatched. Researchers barred patients who had uncontrolled infection, other autoimmune disease, pregnancy or lactation. This clonotype showed up many times. The antigen remains undetermined. Regions amplified from RNA transcripts were the TCR beta CDR3 regions. When the TCR CDR3 underwent first-round RT-PCR, the HTBI primer set was used. TCRdb independently ran MiXCR on the multiplex PCR reads; one entry per CDR3 protein. The repertoire includes more than 500,000 distinct CDR3 sequences, about 15% of them detected once, and about 29% sits in the top ten.

The rearrangement links TRBV6-2 or TRBV6-3 to TRBJ2-2; 11 bases are a match to TRBD2. Sequencing was done on a sample of blood. This receptor was taken from a woman aged 30 to 39 with Graves' ophthalmopathy. CDR3 sequence: CASSYRLAGSTGELFF. The CDR3 DNA reads TGTGCCAGCAGTTATCGACTAGCGGGATCCACCGGGGAGCTGTTTTTT.